Reported below is one T cell receptor beta chain. Its specificity is unknown. Trimming took 7 bases from V and 1 from J; bases not matched to a gene: 6. The germline CDR1 and CDR2 sequences are LNHDA and SQIVND (reference sequence). This CDR3 has 14 residues. The data were obtained in a study of PD-1 blockade in classical Hodgkin lymphoma. General study points: Patients who initiated nivolumab within 1 year of ASCT were excluded. According to reports, newly diagnosed patients had lower baseline TCR diversity than healthy donors, and relapsed/refractory patients had lower baseline TCR diversity still. Diversity in CD4+ TCRs, unlike that measured in CD8+ TCRs, had risen significantly by C4D1.

Time point in this sample: cycle 4 day 1 (C4D1), after 6 weeks of nivolumab. No patient escaped relapse after autologous stem cell transplantation, and brentuximab vedotin exposure varied. Clones were read by immunoSEQ multiplex PCR, and TCRdb kept only the in-frame ones, dropping some. The sample gives some 18,000 clones, 76% of which show up once; approximately 20% is in the top ten. Source: peripheral blood mononuclear cells (PBMCs), taken before the fourth cycle of nivolumab. The origin of this receptor is a human donor with classical Hodgkin lymphoma. The gene calls are TRBV19 and TRBJ2-5, with 7 positions matching TRBD2. The CDR3 is CASNSGIFQETQYF. The CDR3 nucleotides are TGTGCCAGTAACAGCGGGATCTTCCAAGAGACCCAGTACTTC. The full variable domain, with the rest looked up from reference TRBV19 and TRBJ2-5, is DGGITQSPKYLFRKEGQNVTLSCEQNLNHDAMYWYRQDPGQGLRLIYYSQIVNDFQKGDIAEGYSVSREKKESFPLTVTSAQKNPTAFYLCASNSGIFQETQYFGPGTRLLVL.